This T cell receptor (beta chain) was captured by sequencing in a study of early T cells in non-severe SARS-CoV-2 infection. Overall study: The authors sequenced bulk RNA from unsorted whole blood, leaving chains unpaired.

Attachment of unique molecular identifiers was made to individual cDNA molecules. One entry per CDR3 protein results from TCRdb running MiXCR on the 5' RACE reads. The sample consists of 60,000 to 75,000 distinct CDR3 sequences, about an eighth of them appearing once. This receptor was obtained from an adult who was a healthcare worker with PCR-confirmed SARS-CoV-2 infection or an uninfected control (not recorded which). Source: whole blood, taken at baseline.

The CDR3 DNA reads TGTGCCAGCAGCTGGAGAATTACAGGGGGAGTAGAGACCCAGTACTTC. Its protein product is CASSWRITGGVETQYF. The V and J genes are TRBV13 and TRBJ2-5; 8 nucleotides align to TRBD1. From germline, CDR1 is PRHDT and CDR2 FYEKMQ (reference sequence). The CDR3 is made up of 16 amino acids. The V gene end was trimmed by 4 bases and the J gene end by 4 bases; junction bases not matched to a gene: 11.